The 26 T cell receptor beta chains below were found in one sample sequenced in a study of T cells in tuberculosis. Sequencing was performed with immunoSEQ multiplex PCR; in TCRdb, only in-frame clones are kept and a portion is missing. The data hold roughly 28,000 clones, with 85% to 95% observed a single time. Sequencing was carried out using PBMCs. The receptors come from a donor between 5 and 29 years old with latent tuberculosis or without tuberculosis infection.

The count of this clone is one. V gene TRBV19 combines with J gene TRBJ1-2, with 12 bases that match TRBD1. The CDR3 sequence is 17 residues long. Germline CDR1 and CDR2: LNHDA and SQIVND (reference sequence). The J segment lost 2 bases and the V segment lost 5 bases, leaving 9 bases of the junction unmatched. The CDR3 DNA is TGTGCCAGTAGTCTGATCCGGGACAGGGGGCTAAACTATGGCTACACCTTC. Translating it yields CASSLIRDRGLNYGYTF.

The V and J genes are TRBV4-2 and TRBJ2-1, with a weak D call TRBD2 (6 bases). The germline V gene has CDR1 LGHNA and CDR2 YNFKEQ. The CDR3 consists of 15 residues. V was clipped by 3 bases and J by 6 bases, with 15 bases between them. This CDR3 is CASSHREVRPNEQFF. The CDR3 DNA is TGTGCCAGCAGCCACAGGGAGGTCCGACCCAATGAGCAGTTCTTC.

This rearrangement joins TRBV5-4 to TRBJ1-4; the D is unclear. CDR3 length: 15 amino acids. Germline lookup yields CDR1 SGHNT and CDR2 YYREEE (reference sequence). Trimming removed 4 bases from V and 3 bases from J, with 13 bases in between. In nucleotides, the CDR3 is TGTGCCAGCAGCGAGGGAGGTAGGGCTAATGAAAAACTGTTTTTT. It yields the protein CASSEGGRANEKLFF.

The chain couples TRBV19 to TRBJ2-7; TRBD1 is a possible D gene (6 bases). Deletions cut 7 bases from V and 4 bases from J, with 20 bases between. Germline V lookup: CDR1 LNHDA, CDR2 SQIVND (reference sequence). This CDR3 spans 15 amino acids. CDR3 region: CASKESDRSLYEQYF. In DNA form, the CDR3 reads TGTGCCAGTAAAGAGTCGGACAGAAGTCTTTACGAGCAGTACTTC.

The chain joins TRBV27 to TRBJ2-1; 8 bases are shared with TRBD1. Germline CDR1 is MNHEY and CDR2 is SMNVEV (reference sequence). The CDR3 has 15 amino acids. V lost 7 bases to trimming and J lost 4 bases; unmatched junction nucleotides: 9. The CDR3 reads CASTPEQGAYNEQFF. The DNA for the CDR3 is TGTGCCAGCACCCCCGAGCAGGGGGCTTACAATGAGCAGTTCTTC.

V and J are TRBV18 and TRBJ1-1; no definite D call. The germline CDR1 and CDR2 sequences are KGHSH and LQKENI. The CDR3 sequence is 15 residues long. Trimming stripped 2 bases from V and 0 bases from J, with 10 bases between. CDR3 protein: CASSPSQDLNTEAFF. Written as DNA, the CDR3 is TGTGCCAGCTCACCATCGCAGGATCTGAACACTGAAGCTTTCTTT. The entire variable domain, with the rest obtained from reference TRBV18 and TRBJ1-1, is as follows: NAGVMQNPRHLVRRRGQEARLRCSPMKGHSHVYWYRQLPEEGLKFMVYLQKENIIDESGMPKERFSAEFPKEGPSILRIQQVVRGDSAAYFCASSPSQDLNTEAFFGQGTRLTVV.

This clone has a single count. The V call is TRBV7-2, the J call TRBJ2-7, with D perhaps TRBD2 (5 bases). The V gene lost 2 bases and the J gene lost 3 bases, with 14 bases spanning the gap. The CDR3 consists of 15 residues. CDR1 and CDR2 from the germline V gene are SGHTA and FQGNSA. CDR3 amino acids: CASSLSYGSNYEQYF. The DNA for the CDR3 is TGTGCCAGCAGCTTATCTTATGGGAGTAACTACGAGCAGTACTTC.

CDR3: CASRRLASGELFF. CDR3 coding DNA: TGTGCCAGCAGACGACTAGCTAGCGGGGAGCTGTTTTTT. The V gene is TRBV25-1, the J gene TRBJ2-2, with 7 bases identical to TRBD2. V dropped 6 bases and J dropped 7; count of bases not matched to a gene: 5. Per germline, CDR1 MGHDK and CDR2 SYGVNS. The CDR3 spans 13 residues.

V and J are TRBV5-1 and TRBJ2-1; tentative D call: TRBD2 (5 bases). V lost 0 bases, J lost 9 bases, and 16 bases lay in between. Germline CDR1 SGHRS, CDR2 YFSETQ. The CDR3 is made up of 15 amino acids. As DNA, the CDR3 is TGCGCCAGCAGCTTGGAGATAGTGAGGGAGACTGAGCAGTTCTTC. The encoded protein is CASSLEIVRETEQFF. The complete variable domain, with remaining parts taken from reference TRBV5-1 and TRBJ2-1, reads KAGVTQTPRYLIKTRGQQVTLSCSPISGHRSVSWYQQTPGQGLQFLFEYFSETQRNKGNFPGRFSGRQFSNSRSEMNVSTLELGDSALYLCASSLEIVRETEQFFGPGTRLTVL.

This chain links TRBV4-1 with TRBJ2-3; the D is unclear. Between the trimmed V and J ends, which lost 0 bases and 2 bases, there was a span of 15 bases. Germline-derived CDR1 and CDR2 are MGHRA and YSYEKL. There are 17 residues in the CDR3. The CDR3 loop is CASSQERLARTTDTQYF. CDR3 DNA: TGCGCCAGCAGCCAAGAGAGGTTAGCCAGAACCACAGATACGCAGTATTTT.

CDR3 DNA: TGTGCCAGCAGCCCAGGTTCTAGCGTTATTCATTTCTTC. Protein sequence: CASSPGSSVIHFF. The chain recombines TRBV7-2 with TRBJ2-1; D is possibly TRBD2 (6 bases). Germline V CDR1 and CDR2: SGHTA, FQGNSA. The CDR3 is made up of 13 amino acids. The V gene lost 5 bases and the J gene lost 16 bases, with 21 bases spanning the gap. Drawing the rest from reference TRBV7-2 and TRBJ2-1, the complete variable domain is GAGVSQSPSNKVTEKGKDVELRCDPISGHTALYWYRQSLGQGLEFLIYFQGNSAPDKSGLPSDRFSAERTGGSVSTLTIQRTQQEDSAVYLCASSPGSSVIHFFGPGTRLTVL.

The chain combines TRBV6-5 with TRBJ2-7; D is perhaps TRBD2 (6 bases). The V and J ends lost 0 bases and 2 bases respectively, with 11 bases between them. Germline CDR1 MNHEY, CDR2 SVGAGI. The CDR3 spans 15 residues. CDR3 DNA sequence: TGTGCCAGCAGTTACTCGAGGAGGGGCACCTACGAGCAGTACTTC. Protein product: CASSYSRRGTYEQYF.

The CDR3: CASSLTPGGGPNEQFF. The CDR3 nucleotides are TGTGCCAGCAGTTTAACCCCGGGGGGCGGACCAAATGAGCAGTTCTTC. The V call is TRBV28, the J call TRBJ2-1; D might be TRBD2 (7 bases). This CDR3 has 16 residues. Looked up from germline, CDR1 is MDHEN and CDR2 is SYDVKM. V was shortened by 2 bases and J by 7 bases, with 18 bases between the two germline ends.

The chain links TRBV4-1 to TRBJ1-4; D perhaps matches TRBD1 (5 bases). CDR1 and CDR2 from the germline V gene are MGHRA and YSYEKL. Trimming took off 1 base at V and 6 bases at J, with 15 bases between the two ends. The CDR3 totals 16 residues. The chain's CDR3 is CASSQVLGTGDEKLFF. For the CDR3, the DNA is TGCGCCAGCAGCCAAGTTTTGGGGACTGGGGATGAAAAACTGTTTTTT.

This chain joins TRBV2 and TRBJ1-5; D call uncertain. The germline V gene encodes CDR1 SNHLY and CDR2 FYNNEI. The CDR3 has 14 residues. Trimming took off 3 bases at V and 4 bases at J, with 10 bases between the two ends. The DNA of the CDR3 is TGTGCCAGCAGTGACAAGAGTGAGAATCAGCCCCAGCATTTT. The encoded protein is CASSDKSENQPQHF.

This chain links TRBV6-1 with TRBJ2-7; the D gene is possibly TRBD1 (5 bases). This CDR3 region has 14 residues. Germline lookup yields CDR1 MNHNS and CDR2 SASEGT. Deletions cut 5 bases from V and 1 base from J, with 12 bases between. This CDR3 reads CASSRQFDSYEQYF. As DNA, the CDR3 is TGTGCCAGCAGTCGACAGTTCGATTCCTACGAGCAGTACTTC.

The chain is built from TRBV13 and TRBJ2-5, with TRBD1 identical over 8 bases. V trimming: 0 bases; J trimming: 5 bases; junction bases outside the gene matches: 2. The CDR3 length is 14 residues. Looked up from germline, CDR1 is PRHDT and CDR2 is FYEKMQ (reference sequence). The CDR3 nucleotides are TGTGCCAGCAGCTTAGGCCGACAGGGGGAGACCCAGTACTTC. Protein sequence: CASSLGRQGETQYF.

This chain connects TRBV7-9 to TRBJ2-7; 10 bases are a match to TRBD1. CDR1 SEHNR and CDR2 FQNEAQ come from the germline V gene (reference sequence). The ends lost 5 bases at V and 2 bases at J; junction bases unmatched: 9. There are 16 residues in the CDR3. The CDR3 DNA reads as TGTGCCAGCAGCCCACCTGGCGGGACAGGGGCCTACGAGCAGTACTTC. It specifies CASSPPGGTGAYEQYF.

The gene calls are TRBV9 and TRBJ2-5, with 8 bases fitting TRBD2. Germline V gene data show CDR1 as SGDLS and CDR2 as YYNGEE. The CDR3 covers 15 residues. Germline trimming cut 0 bases from V and 5 bases from J; bases unmatched to any gene: 6. CDR3 nucleotides: TGTGCCAGCAGCGTAGAGGCGGGGGGCATGGAGACCCAGTACTTC. This codes for CASSVEAGGMETQYF. Filled out from reference TRBV9 and TRBJ2-5, the complete variable domain reads DSGVTQTPKHLITATGQRVTLRCSPRSGDLSVYWYQQSLDQGLQFLIQYYNGEERAKGNILERFSAQQFPDLHSELNLSSLELGDSALYFCASSVEAGGMETQYFGPGTRLLVL.

CDR3 in amino acids: CASSTTGLRSYEQYF. CDR3 bases: TGCGCCAGCAGCACAACAGGTCTTCGATCCTACGAGCAGTACTTC. The V call is TRBV5-1, the J call TRBJ2-7, with D possibly TRBD1 on 5 matching bases. The germline gives CDR1 SGHRS, CDR2 YFSETQ. This CDR3 has 15 residues. Trimming took off 4 bases at V and 1 base at J, with 15 bases between the two ends.

V usage is TRBV6-9 and J usage is TRBJ1-1; D is perhaps TRBD1 (5 bases). CDR1 and CDR2 (germline): MNHGY, SVAAGI. The CDR3 loop spans 15 amino acids. Trimming took 8 bases from V and 2 from J, leaving 18 bases between them. CDR3 amino acids: CASLNGGLLNTEAFF. In DNA, the CDR3 is TGTGCCAGCCTCAACGGGGGATTATTAAACACTGAAGCTTTCTTT.

J is TRBJ2-7 and V is TRBV5-8; D might be TRBD1 (6 bases). CDR3 length: 14 residues. Trimming shortened V by 4 bases and J by 2 bases, and 13 bases separated the two germline ends. Germline CDR1 SGHTS, CDR2 YDEGEE. CDR3 amino acids: CASSPGHGTYEQYF. The CDR3 DNA is TGTGCCAGCAGCCCGGGACACGGAACCTACGAGCAGTACTTC.

J is TRBJ2-7 and V is TRBV27; D not certain. The germline gives CDR1 MNHEY, CDR2 SMNVEV (reference sequence). The CDR3 spans 13 residues. V was trimmed by 0 bases and J by 6 bases, leaving 9 bases between them. The DNA of the CDR3 is TGTGCCAGCAGTTTATCCCCTGCCGGCGAGCAGTACTTC. It encodes CASSLSPAGEQYF.

DNA for the CDR3: TGTGCCAGCAGACCATTAGGCGGGAGCGGCTACGAGCAGTACTTC. It translates to CASRPLGGSGYEQYF. This chain links TRBV27 with TRBJ2-7; 7 nucleotides match TRBD2. CDR3 length equals 15 residues. Trimming at V came to 6 bases and at J to 3 bases, leaving 11 bases not matched to a gene. The V gene's germline CDR1 is MNHEY and CDR2 SMNVEV (reference sequence).

The rearrangement uses TRBV19 and TRBJ2-2; 10 bases agree with TRBD2. J lost 8 bases, V lost 7 bases, and 10 bases had no gene match. The CDR3 contains 15 residues. In germline, CDR1 is LNHDA, CDR2 SQIVND (reference sequence). This CDR3 reads CASNRGASGSGELFF. The CDR3 bases are TGTGCCAGTAATCGAGGGGCTAGCGGGAGTGGGGAGCTGTTTTTT.

This clone was observed once. V is TRBV6-5 and J is TRBJ1-2; D gene uncertain. Germline lookup yields CDR1 MNHEY and CDR2 SVGAGI. Trimming removed 5 bases at V and 8 bases at J, with 15 bases between. The length of the CDR3 is 13 residues. The CDR3 sequence: CASSAGLPGGYTF. The CDR3 nucleotides read TGTGCCAGCAGTGCCGGACTCCCGGGAGGCTACACCTTC.